The entry below gives a single T cell receptor (beta chain) sequence along with its context. The CDR3 spans 15 residues. The germline CDR1 and CDR2 sequences are SGHTA and FQGTGA. Trimming left V 5 bases short and J 8 bases short, with 16 bases between. This sample was included in a study of blood T cell repertoires in COVID-19. Study overall: The cDNA or gDNA used as material had been derived from T cells, B-cell-depleted T cells, or PBMCs.

Assay used: immunoSEQ multiplex PCR; TCRdb lists only in-frame clones, some missing. The sample includes approximately 190,000 clones, 88% of them seen just once. This TCR was sampled from a woman aged 40-49 years who had recovered from COVID-19. The sample consisted of peripheral blood. The chain has TRBV7-3 and TRBJ1-6; TRBD1 might be the D (5 bases). CDR3 in DNA: TGTGCCAGCAGCCTAGGCCAGCCGGGGGATTCACCCCTCCACTTT. It yields the protein CASSLGQPGDSPLHF.